This passage covers 9 T cell receptor beta chains from one sample sequenced in a study of beta chain features in type 1 diabetes (dated by TCRdb to 2016 to 2019). Library preparation was by the immunoSEQ multiplex PCR assay. The High Capacity cDNA Reverse Transcription Kit was used to reverse transcribe all of the isolated RNA, meaning that expressed TCRB transcripts were what got sequenced. TCRdb mirrors the immuneACCESS table, restricted to in-frame sequences. Some clones are absent from its copies; in checked studies, under half trace to an unresolved V gene, and the reason for the others is unknown. Recorded for this sample are more than 300,000 clones; about 15% of them occurred a single time. Together, the top ten hold approximately 0.02% of the sample. The sequenced material came from naive CD4+ T cells from blood. The cell subset or site label, as the study defines it: true naive CD4+ T cells. These receptor sequences come from a woman in her late teens or twenties in good health.

This clone showed up just a few times. The chain recombines TRBV28 with TRBJ2-7; 13 bases fit TRBD2. Germline loops: CDR1 MDHEN, CDR2 SYDVKM. This CDR3 comprises 16 residues. V gave up 5 bases and J gave up 3 bases; unmatched junction bases: 7. The CDR3 DNA reads TGTGCCAGCAGTCCCAGACTAGCGGGGGGAATCTACGAGCAGTACTTC. It translates to CASSPRLAGGIYEQYF.

In its sample, this clone was seen a few times. The chain combines TRBV19 with TRBJ2-7; TRBD1 aligns across 8 bases. The V segment lost 3 bases and the J segment 2 bases; nucleotides outside the gene matches: 6. The CDR3 is made up of 15 amino acids. CDR1 and CDR2 (germline): LNHDA, SQIVND (reference sequence). CDR3 DNA sequence: TGTGCCAGTAGTATCGGACAGGGTAGTACCTACGAGCAGTACTTC. It encodes CASSIGQGSTYEQYF.

The chain uses TRBV7-9 and TRBJ2-5; tentative D call: TRBD1 (5 bases). The CDR3 covers 16 residues. The V and J ends lost 1 base and 7 bases respectively, with 19 bases between them. The germline gives CDR1 SEHNR, CDR2 FQNEAQ (reference sequence). The CDR3 loop reads CASSLVPGRLDGTQYF. CDR3 in DNA: TGTGCCAGCAGCTTAGTCCCAGGGCGTTTGGATGGGACCCAGTACTTC.

V and J are TRBV7-2 and TRBJ1-2; 8 nucleotides agree with TRBD1. The CDR3 runs to 13 residues. Germline trimming cut 7 bases from V and 4 bases from J; bases unmatched to any gene: 5. The germline CDR1 and CDR2 sequences are SGHTA and FQGNSA. For the CDR3, the DNA is TGTGCCAGCACCGGGGACAGGAGCTATGGCTACACCTTC. Its translation: CASTGDRSYGYTF.

This CDR3 reads CATSRGHREQYF. CDR3 nucleotides: TGTGCCACCAGCAGAGGACATCGCGAGCAGTACTTC. The chain employs TRBV15 and TRBJ2-7, with no clear D. The CDR3 contains 12 residues. Trimming took 1 base from V and 6 from J, leaving 7 bases between them. CDR1 LNHNV and CDR2 YYDKDF come from the germline V gene (reference sequence).

The J gene is TRBJ2-1, the V gene TRBV28; 11 nucleotides agree with TRBD1. V lost 2 bases and J lost 6; bases outside the gene matches: 3. The CDR3 runs to 15 residues. Germline V lookup: CDR1 MDHEN, CDR2 SYDVKM. This chain's CDR3 is CASSLGQGAFNEQFF. Here the CDR3 DNA reads TGTGCCAGCAGTTTAGGACAGGGGGCGTTCAATGAGCAGTTCTTC.

This clone was seen a handful of times. The J gene is TRBJ2-7, the V gene TRBV29-1; TRBD1 might be the D (6 bases). This CDR3 comprises 11 residues. CDR1 and CDR2 from the germline V gene are SQVTM and ANQGSEA. V gave up 8 bases and J gave up 4 bases, with 12 bases separating them. The CDR3 DNA reads TGCAGCACAGGGTGGGGGTACGAGCAGTACTTC. This encodes CSTGWGYEQYF.

V and J are TRBV6-5 and TRBJ1-1; 7 positions match TRBD1. The CDR3 is 14 residues long. Trimming removed 2 bases from V and 3 bases from J; junction bases left unmatched: 3. Germline V gene data show CDR1 as MNHEY and CDR2 as SVGAGI. CDR3 coding DNA: TGTGCCAGCAGTTACGTAGGGGGCGACACTGAAGCTTTCTTT. As protein: CASSYVGGDTEAFF.

This clone was seen only a few times. V and J are TRBV29-1 and TRBJ2-7; TRBD1 matches at 7 bases. The germline V gene encodes CDR1 SQVTM and CDR2 ANQGSEA. V was clipped by 5 bases and J by 4 bases; unmatched bases: 5. The CDR3 is made up of 12 amino acids. CDR3 DNA: TGCAGCGTTCTTGAGGGGGCATACGAGCAGTACTTC. Its protein is CSVLEGAYEQYF.